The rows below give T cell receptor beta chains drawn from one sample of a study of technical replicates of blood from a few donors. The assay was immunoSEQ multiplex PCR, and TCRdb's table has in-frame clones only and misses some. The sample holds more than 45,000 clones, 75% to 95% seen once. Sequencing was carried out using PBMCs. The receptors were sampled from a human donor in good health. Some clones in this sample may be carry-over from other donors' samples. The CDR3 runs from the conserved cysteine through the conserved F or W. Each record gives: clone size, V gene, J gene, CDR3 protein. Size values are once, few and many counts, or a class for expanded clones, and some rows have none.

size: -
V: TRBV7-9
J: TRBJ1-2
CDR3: CASSRDSIYGYTF

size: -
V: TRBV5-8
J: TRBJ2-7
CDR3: CASSSTAPVVEQYF

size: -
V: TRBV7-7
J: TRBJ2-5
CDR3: CASSLAGTIETQYF

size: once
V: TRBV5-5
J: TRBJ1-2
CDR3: CASSLNQANYGYTF

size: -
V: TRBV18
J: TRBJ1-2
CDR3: CASSPGQGVNYGYTF

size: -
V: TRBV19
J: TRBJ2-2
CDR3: CASSFVNGELFF

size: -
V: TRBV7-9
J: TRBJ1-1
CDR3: CASSLGGGTEAFF

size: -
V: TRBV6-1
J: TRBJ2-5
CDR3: CASSAGTSGRTETQYF

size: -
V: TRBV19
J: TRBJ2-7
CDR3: CASRGGSAYEQYF

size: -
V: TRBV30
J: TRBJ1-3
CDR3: CAWSVQGFSGNTIYF